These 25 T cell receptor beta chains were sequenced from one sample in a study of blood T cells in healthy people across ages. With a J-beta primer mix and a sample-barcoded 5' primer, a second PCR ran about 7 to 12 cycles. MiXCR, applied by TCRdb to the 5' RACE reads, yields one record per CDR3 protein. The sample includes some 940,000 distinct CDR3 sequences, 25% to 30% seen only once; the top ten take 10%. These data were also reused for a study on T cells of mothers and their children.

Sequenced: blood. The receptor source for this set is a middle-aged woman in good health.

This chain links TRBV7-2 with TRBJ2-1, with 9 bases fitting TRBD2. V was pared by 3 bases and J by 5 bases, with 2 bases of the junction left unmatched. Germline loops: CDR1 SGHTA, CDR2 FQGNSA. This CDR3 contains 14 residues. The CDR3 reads CASSFAGGHNEQFF. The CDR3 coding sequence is TGTGCCAGCAGCTTCGCGGGGGGGCACAATGAGCAGTTCTTC.

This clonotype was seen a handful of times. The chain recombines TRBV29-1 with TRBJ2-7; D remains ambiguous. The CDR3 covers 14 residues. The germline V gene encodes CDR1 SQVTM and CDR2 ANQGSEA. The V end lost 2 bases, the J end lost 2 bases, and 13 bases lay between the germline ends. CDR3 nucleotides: TGCAGCGTTGAACTCCGGACGAGTCCCTACGAGCAGTACTTC. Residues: CSVELRTSPYEQYF.

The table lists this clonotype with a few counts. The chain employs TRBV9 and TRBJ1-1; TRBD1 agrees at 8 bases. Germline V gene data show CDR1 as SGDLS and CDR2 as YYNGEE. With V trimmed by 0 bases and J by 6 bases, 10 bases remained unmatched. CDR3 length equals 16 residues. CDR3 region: CASSVAQTGVDAEAFF. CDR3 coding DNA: TGTGCCAGCAGCGTAGCCCAGACAGGGGTCGACGCTGAAGCTTTCTTT.

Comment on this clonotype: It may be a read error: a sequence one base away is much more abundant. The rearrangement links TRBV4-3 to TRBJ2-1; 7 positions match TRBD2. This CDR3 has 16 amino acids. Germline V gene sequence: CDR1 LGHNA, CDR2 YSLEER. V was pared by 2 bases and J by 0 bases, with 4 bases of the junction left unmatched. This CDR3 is CASSQTGLGSYNEQFF. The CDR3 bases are TGCGCCAGCAGCCAAACCGGACTAGGCTCCTACAATGAGCAGTTCTTC.

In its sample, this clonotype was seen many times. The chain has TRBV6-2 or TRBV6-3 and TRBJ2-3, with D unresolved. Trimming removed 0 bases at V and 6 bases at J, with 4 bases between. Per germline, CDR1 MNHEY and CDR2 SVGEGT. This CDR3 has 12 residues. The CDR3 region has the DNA TGTGCCAGCAGTTACTCGAGGGATACGCAGTATTTT. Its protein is CASSYSRDTQYF.

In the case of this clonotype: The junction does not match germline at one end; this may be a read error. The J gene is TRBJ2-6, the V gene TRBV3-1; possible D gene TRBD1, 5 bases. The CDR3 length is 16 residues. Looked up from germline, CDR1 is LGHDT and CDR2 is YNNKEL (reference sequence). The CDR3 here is CASSPRLISGANVRTF. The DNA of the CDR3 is TGTGCCAGCAGCCCGCGACTGATCTCTGGGGCCAACGTCCGGACTTTC.

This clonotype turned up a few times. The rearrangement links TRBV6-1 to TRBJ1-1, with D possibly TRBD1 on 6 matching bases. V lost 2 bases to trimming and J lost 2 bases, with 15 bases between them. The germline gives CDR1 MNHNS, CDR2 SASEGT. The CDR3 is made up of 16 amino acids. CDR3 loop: CASSEPRTASNTEAFF. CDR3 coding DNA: TGTGCCAGCAGTGAACCTCGGACAGCCTCAAACACTGAAGCTTTCTTT.

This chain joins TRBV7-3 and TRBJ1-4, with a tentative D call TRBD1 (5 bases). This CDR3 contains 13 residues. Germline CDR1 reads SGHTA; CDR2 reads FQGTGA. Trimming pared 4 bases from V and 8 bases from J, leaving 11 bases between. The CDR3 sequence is CASSSGAGEKLFF. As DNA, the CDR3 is TGTGCCAGCAGCTCCGGGGCGGGAGAAAAACTGTTTTTT.

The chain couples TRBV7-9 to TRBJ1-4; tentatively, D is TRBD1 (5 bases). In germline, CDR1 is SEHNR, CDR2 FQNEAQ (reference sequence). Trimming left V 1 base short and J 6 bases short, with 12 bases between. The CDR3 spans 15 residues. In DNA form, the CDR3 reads TGTGCCAGCAGCTTAGGGAAGGGGCGAGATGAAAAACTGTTTTTT. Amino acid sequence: CASSLGKGRDEKLFF.

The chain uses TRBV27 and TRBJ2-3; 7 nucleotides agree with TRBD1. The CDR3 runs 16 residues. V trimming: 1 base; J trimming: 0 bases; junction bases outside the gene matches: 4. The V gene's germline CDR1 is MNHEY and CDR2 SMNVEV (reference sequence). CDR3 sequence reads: CASSLWAGGSTDTQYF. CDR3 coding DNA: TGTGCCAGCAGTTTATGGGCAGGGGGAAGCACAGATACGCAGTATTTT.

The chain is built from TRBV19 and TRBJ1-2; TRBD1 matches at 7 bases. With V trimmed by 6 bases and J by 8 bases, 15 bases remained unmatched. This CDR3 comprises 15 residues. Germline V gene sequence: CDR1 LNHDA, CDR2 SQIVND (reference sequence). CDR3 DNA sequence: TGTGCCAGTAGCACCCGGGGACAGTGGGATGGAGGCTACACCTTC. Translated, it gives CASSTRGQWDGGYTF.

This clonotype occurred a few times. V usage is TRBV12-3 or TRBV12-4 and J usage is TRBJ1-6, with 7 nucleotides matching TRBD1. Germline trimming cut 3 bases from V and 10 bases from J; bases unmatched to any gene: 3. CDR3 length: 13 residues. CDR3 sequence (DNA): TGTGCCAGCAGTTTCACAGGGGAATCACCCCTCCACTTT. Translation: CASSFTGESPLHF.

CDR3 protein: CASSSNSGAAKNIQYF. The CDR3 nucleotides read TGTGCCAGCAGCTCGAATAGCGGGGCAGCCAAAAACATTCAGTACTTC. The rearrangement joins TRBV7-2 to TRBJ2-4, with TRBD2 matching 8 bases. This CDR3 region has 16 residues. V trimming: 4 bases; J trimming: 0 bases; junction bases outside the gene matches: 5. Germline assignment: CDR1 SGHTA and CDR2 FQGNSA.

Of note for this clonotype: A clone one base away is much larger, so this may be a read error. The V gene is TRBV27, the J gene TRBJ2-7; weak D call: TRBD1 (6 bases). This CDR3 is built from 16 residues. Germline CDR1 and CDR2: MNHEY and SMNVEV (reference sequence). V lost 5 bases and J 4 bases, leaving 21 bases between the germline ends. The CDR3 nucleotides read TGTGCCAGCAGTCCCGAAGGTCCAGGGGCGCTATACGAGCAGTACTTC. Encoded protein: CASSPEGPGALYEQYF.

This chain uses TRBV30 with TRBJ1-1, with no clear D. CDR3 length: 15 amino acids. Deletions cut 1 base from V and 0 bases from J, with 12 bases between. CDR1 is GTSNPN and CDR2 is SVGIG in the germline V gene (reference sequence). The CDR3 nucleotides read TGTGCCTGGAGTGGGGCCTGGGGATTGAACACTGAAGCTTTCTTT. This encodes CAWSGAWGLNTEAFF.

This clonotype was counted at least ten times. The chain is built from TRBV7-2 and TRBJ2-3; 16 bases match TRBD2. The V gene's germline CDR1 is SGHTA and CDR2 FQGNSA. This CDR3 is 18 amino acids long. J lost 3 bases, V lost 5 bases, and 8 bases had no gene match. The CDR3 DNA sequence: TGTGCCAGCAGCCGAGGGACTAGCGGGGGGGGGTGGACAGATACGCAGTATTTT. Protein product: CASSRGTSGGGWTDTQYF.

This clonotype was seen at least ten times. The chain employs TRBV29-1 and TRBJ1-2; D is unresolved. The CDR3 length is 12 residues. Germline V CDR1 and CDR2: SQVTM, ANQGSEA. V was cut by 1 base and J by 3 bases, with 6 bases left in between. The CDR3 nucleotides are TGCAGCGTTGAAGCGGTGTACTATGGCTACACCTTC. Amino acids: CSVEAVYYGYTF.

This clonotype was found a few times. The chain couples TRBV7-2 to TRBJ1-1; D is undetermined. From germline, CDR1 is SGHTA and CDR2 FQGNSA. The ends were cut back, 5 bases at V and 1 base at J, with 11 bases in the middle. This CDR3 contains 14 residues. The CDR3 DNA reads TGTGCCAGCAGCCTAAGTTGGAGGAACACTGAAGCTTTCTTT. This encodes CASSLSWRNTEAFF.

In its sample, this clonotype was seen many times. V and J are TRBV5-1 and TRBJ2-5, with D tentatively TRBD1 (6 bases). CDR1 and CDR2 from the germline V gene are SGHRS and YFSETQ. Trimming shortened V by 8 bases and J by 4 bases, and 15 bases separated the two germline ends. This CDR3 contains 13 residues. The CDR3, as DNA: TGCGCCAGTGCTAAAACAGGGTTAGAGACCCAGTACTTC. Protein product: CASAKTGLETQYF.

The CDR3 DNA reads as TGTGCCAGCAGTTACTACCGGACGGATCGTCAAGAGACCCAGTACTTC. Its protein is CASSYYRTDRQETQYF. The rearrangement links TRBV6-6 to TRBJ2-5; no clear D gene. Germline CDR1 reads MNHNY; CDR2 reads SVGAGI (reference sequence). This CDR3 contains 16 residues. Trimming cost V 1 base and J 2 bases, with 14 bases left between them.

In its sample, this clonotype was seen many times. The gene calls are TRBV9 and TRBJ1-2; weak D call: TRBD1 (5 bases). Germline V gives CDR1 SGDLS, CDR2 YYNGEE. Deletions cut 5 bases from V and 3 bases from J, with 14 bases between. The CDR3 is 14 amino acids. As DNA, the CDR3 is TGTGCCAGCAGTTCGGCAGGGCGTTACTATGGCTACACCTTC. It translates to CASSSAGRYYGYTF.

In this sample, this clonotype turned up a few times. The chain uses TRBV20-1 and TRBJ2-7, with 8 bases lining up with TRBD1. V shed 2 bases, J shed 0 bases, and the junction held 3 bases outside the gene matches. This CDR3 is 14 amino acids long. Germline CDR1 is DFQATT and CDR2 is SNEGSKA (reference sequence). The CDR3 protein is CSARRQGLSYEQYF. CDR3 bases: TGCAGTGCTAGAAGACAGGGGCTCTCCTACGAGCAGTACTTC.

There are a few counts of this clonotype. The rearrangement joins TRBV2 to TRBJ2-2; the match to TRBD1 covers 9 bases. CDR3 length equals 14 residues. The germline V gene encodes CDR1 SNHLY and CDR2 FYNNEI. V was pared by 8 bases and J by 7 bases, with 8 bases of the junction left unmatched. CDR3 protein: CASSGTGSGGELFF. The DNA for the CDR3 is TGTGCCAGCTCCGGGACAGGGTCAGGCGGGGAGCTGTTTTTT.

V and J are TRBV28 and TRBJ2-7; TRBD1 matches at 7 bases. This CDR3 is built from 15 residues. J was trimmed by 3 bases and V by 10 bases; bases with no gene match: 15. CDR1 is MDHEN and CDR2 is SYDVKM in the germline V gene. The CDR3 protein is CATRGTGVLFYEQYF. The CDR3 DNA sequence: TGTGCCACCAGGGGTACAGGGGTGCTATTCTACGAGCAGTACTTC.

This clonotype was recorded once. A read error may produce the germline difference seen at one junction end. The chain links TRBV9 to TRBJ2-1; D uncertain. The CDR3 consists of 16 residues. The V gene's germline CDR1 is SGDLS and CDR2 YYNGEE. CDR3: CAGSVPEDPTHNEQFF. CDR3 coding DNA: TGTGCCGGCAGCGTGCCTGAAGATCCTACTCACAATGAGCAGTTCTTC.